Shown below are 13 T cell receptor beta chains from a single sample sequenced in a study of shared clonotypes between healthy human individuals. Method: immunoSEQ multiplex PCR; TCRdb's copy keeps in-frame clones and lacks some. This table holds 1 million to 1.3 million clones, about four fifths found once. Sample: memory CD4+ T cells from PBMCs. Specified subset: CD45RA-negative fraction. These receptors all stem from a man younger than 30 in good health. Some clones in this sample may be carry-over from other donors' samples.

This clone was recorded at least ten times. The chain combines TRBV7-6 with TRBJ1-3; unclear D gene. This CDR3 comprises 14 residues. The V end was cut by 3 bases, the J end by 4 bases, with 10 bases between. Germline CDR1 is SGHVS and CDR2 is FNYEAQ. Here the CDR3 reads CASSFRDSGNTIYF. In nucleotides, the CDR3 is TGTGCCAGCAGCTTCCGGGATTCGGGAAACACCATATATTTT.

This clone was found a few times. Compared with germline, one end of the junction differs, possibly owing to a read error. The chain carries TRBV9 and TRBJ1-1, with unresolved D. The CDR3 is 12 residues long. Germline CDR1 and CDR2: SGDLS and YYNGEE. CDR3 region: CASSAPAWEVCF. In nucleotides, the CDR3 is TGTGCCAGCAGCGCCCCTGCATGGGAAGTTTGCTTT. Variable domain in full (rest from reference TRBV9 and TRBJ1-1): DSGVTQTPKHLITATGQRVTLRCSPRSGDLSVYWYQQSLDQGLQFLIQYYNGEERAKGNILERFSAQQFPDLHSELNLSSLELGDSALYFCASSAPAWEVCFGQGTRLTVV.

The rearrangement uses TRBV15 and TRBJ2-7; TRBD2 agrees at 14 bases. With V trimmed by 4 bases and J by 4 bases, 12 bases remained unmatched. The germline V gene has CDR1 LNHNV and CDR2 YYDKDF (reference sequence). CDR3 size: 18 residues. The CDR3 is CATSKSLGTSGSKYEQYF. CDR3 in DNA: TGTGCCACCAGCAAATCTTTGGGGACTAGCGGGAGTAAGTACGAGCAGTACTTC. Supplemented by reference TRBV15 and TRBJ2-7, the full variable domain reads DAMVIQNPRYQVTQFGKPVTLSCSQTLNHNVMYWYQQKSSQAPKLLFHYYDKDFNNEADTPDNFQSRRPNTSFCFLDIRSPGLGDTAMYLCATSKSLGTSGSKYEQYFGPGTRLTVT.

V is TRBV28 and J is TRBJ1-2; D uncertain. V was clipped by 6 bases and J by 6 bases, with 8 bases between them. Germline V CDR1 and CDR2: MDHEN, SYDVKM. The CDR3 has 11 residues. The CDR3 region is CASSSMNGYTF. The CDR3 DNA follows: TGTGCCAGCAGCTCAATGAATGGCTACACCTTC.

The chain carries TRBV28 and TRBJ2-7; D remains ambiguous. In germline, CDR1 is MDHEN, CDR2 SYDVKM. Deletions cut 7 bases from V and 4 bases from J, with 14 bases between. The CDR3 has 13 amino acids. The CDR3 DNA reads as TGTGCCAGCAAAGTTCCCGGAGTGTACGAGCAGTACTTC. Amino acid sequence: CASKVPGVYEQYF.

This clone has only one observation. The CDR3 bases are TGTGCCAGTAGTATAGGGGGCTCCGCAGATACGCAGTATTTT. The encoded protein is CASSIGGSADTQYF. This rearrangement joins TRBV19 to TRBJ2-3; tentatively, D is TRBD1 (5 bases). With 1 base removed from V and 4 bases from J, the gap between germline ends came to 9 bases. Germline CDR1 reads LNHDA; CDR2 reads SQIVND (reference sequence). CDR3 length: 14 amino acids.

V usage is TRBV10-3 and J usage is TRBJ1-4; TRBD1 matches at 7 bases. There are 14 residues in the CDR3. Germline values: CDR1 ENHRY, CDR2 SYGVKD. V shed 5 bases and J 4 bases; nucleotides not matched to a gene: 4. The CDR3 loop is CAISPGTVNEKLFF. The CDR3 DNA follows: TGTGCCATCAGTCCCGGGACAGTTAATGAAAAACTGTTTTTT.

The chain carries TRBV6-6 and TRBJ1-4; no firm D call. The V end was cut by 2 bases, the J end by 8 bases, with 6 bases between. Germline values: CDR1 MNHNY, CDR2 SVGAGI (reference sequence). The CDR3 sequence is 12 residues long. CDR3 loop: CASSYSREKLFF. The CDR3 DNA reads TGTGCCAGCAGTTACAGCAGGGAAAAACTGTTTTTT.

The J gene is TRBJ2-1, the V gene TRBV9; D possibly uses TRBD1 or TRBD2 (6 bases each). This CDR3 is built from 15 residues. Germline loops: CDR1 SGDLS, CDR2 YYNGEE. Trimming cost V 3 bases and J 4 bases, with 14 bases left between them. The CDR3: CASSGRLGGYNEQFF. The CDR3 DNA reads as TGTGCCAGCAGCGGCCGACTAGGGGGATACAATGAGCAGTTCTTC.

V usage is TRBV27 and J usage is TRBJ1-1; no definite D call. V lost 2 bases and J lost 10, with 14 bases in between. Germline CDR1 is MNHEY and CDR2 is SMNVEV (reference sequence). CDR3 size: 13 residues. The CDR3 nucleotides read TGTGCCAGCAGTTTAAATCAGGCCTACAGAGCTTTCTTT. This codes for CASSLNQAYRAFF.

About this clone itself: Other DNA sequences in this specimen translate into the identical CDR3. This chain connects TRBV28 to TRBJ2-7; D gene ambiguous. The CDR3 sequence is 12 residues long. V lost 4 bases and J lost 2, with 6 bases in between. CDR1 and CDR2 from the germline V gene are MDHEN and SYDVKM. In DNA form, the CDR3 reads TGTGCCAGCAGTTCGCGGACCTACGAGCAGTACTTC. It encodes CASSSRTYEQYF.

This clone has only a few counts. V gene TRBV7-8 combines with J gene TRBJ2-1; a possible D gene is TRBD2 (5 bases). With 2 bases removed from V and 0 bases from J, the gap between germline ends came to 8 bases. Germline CDR1 and CDR2: SGHVS and FQNEAQ. The CDR3 length is 15 residues. The CDR3 DNA sequence: TGTGCCAGCAGCTTAAGCGGACCCTCCTACAATGAGCAGTTCTTC. It encodes CASSLSGPSYNEQFF.

The CDR3 reads CAWTRAGNTYEQYF. CDR3 coding DNA: TGTGCCTGGACCCGGGCAGGGAATACCTACGAGCAGTACTTC. The chain uses TRBV30 and TRBJ2-7, with a weak D call TRBD1 (5 bases). The CDR3 is 14 residues long. The V gene lost 4 bases and the J gene lost 2 bases, with 15 bases spanning the gap. Germline V gene data show CDR1 as GTSNPN and CDR2 as SVGIG (reference sequence).